This TCR beta chain was sequenced in a study of T cells in Graves' hyperthyroidism and ophthalmopathy. Hyperthyroidism was newly diagnosed in patients aged 18 to 65 (duration under 2 months). In making diagnoses, clinical symptoms, serum thyroxine and TRAb, thyroid ultrasound and orbital computed tomography were all used. This clonotype was observed many times. The antigen remains unidentified. General study findings and limits: Ophthalmopathy cases were set apart from stable hyperthyroidism by a 13 V-J model. Ophthalmopathy onset followed model prediction by a median roughly six months.

Germline CDR1 reads SEHNR; CDR2 reads FQNEAQ (reference sequence). The CDR3 runs to 12 residues. V lost 5 bases and J lost 7, with 8 bases in between. TCR beta CDR3 regions were amplified from RNA transcripts. HTBI primers were the set used in a first-round RT-PCR of the TCR CDR3. One entry per CDR3 protein, called by TCRdb with MiXCR from the multiplex PCR reads. Of about 92,000 distinct CDR3 sequences in the sample, 51% were seen once. This sequence joins TRBV7-9 and TRBJ1-4; weak D call: TRBD1 (5 bases). The sequencing sample was made of blood. The origin of this receptor is a woman aged 40 to 55 with Graves' hyperthyroidism. The CDR3 region is CASSKRGEKLFF. The CDR3 DNA sequence: TGTGCCAGCAGCAAGAGGGGTGAAAAACTGTTTTTT.